This TCR beta chain was found in a study of CD8 T cells in ankylosing spondylitis. Broader study findings: Ankylosing spondylitis blood seemed to carry a telltale TCR beta motif made of under ten highly homologous variants.

TCRdb re-derived calls from the 5' RACE reads in MiXCR, one entry per CDR3 protein. The table has 250,000 or so distinct CDR3 sequences, 20% to 30% seen once. On this clonotype: What it binds is unknown.

The sequencing input was blood, either unsorted or a sorted T cell fraction (not recorded which). The clonotype was recovered from a male donor with ankylosing spondylitis or in good health (not recorded which).

The CDR3 region has the DNA TGTGCCAGCAGCCCCGGGACAGGGCGAAAGAATAATGAAAAACTGTTTTTT. Translated, it gives CASSPGTGRKNNEKLFF. The chain has TRBV7-2 and TRBJ1-4, with 9 bases lining up with TRBD1. The J segment lost 4 bases and the V segment lost 5 bases, leaving 11 bases of the junction unmatched. CDR1 is SGHTA, CDR2 FQGNSA, per germline. The CDR3 is made up of 17 amino acids.